The 3 T cell receptor beta chains presented below share a single source sample, sequenced in a study of CD8+CD57+ T cells in acquired aplastic anemia. Genomic DNA constituted the template upon which TCR beta VDJ and CDR3 profiling was performed. A single record per CDR3 protein comes from TCRdb applying MiXCR to the reads. The sample carries some 210,000 distinct CDR3 sequences, roughly 57% recorded once. Material: sorted CD4+, CD8+, or CD8+CD57+ T cells (not recorded which) from PBMCs. Every receptor here comes from a human donor in good health.

This clonotype was counted at least ten times. Here the CDR3 DNA reads TGCAGTGCTAGAGATAAGGACACTGAAGCTTTCTTT. The encoded protein is CSARDKDTEAFF. V usage is TRBV20-1 and J usage is TRBJ1-1; unclear D gene. Germline V gene lookup returns CDR1 DFQATT and CDR2 SNEGSKA (reference sequence). Trimming left V 0 bases short and J 3 bases short, with 5 bases between. This CDR3 comprises 12 residues.

The chain couples TRBV7-9 to TRBJ2-7; D possibly uses TRBD1 or TRBD2 (5 bases each). The V end lost 3 bases, the J end lost 0 bases, and 15 bases lay between the germline ends. CDR1 SEHNR and CDR2 FQNEAQ come from the germline V gene (reference sequence). CDR3 length: 16 amino acids. Here the CDR3 reads CASSLRGRRSSYEQYF. The CDR3 DNA reads TGTGCCAGCAGCTTGAGGGGCCGCCGGAGCTCCTACGAGCAGTACTTC.

The rearrangement links TRBV29-1 to TRBJ2-7; 10 positions agree with TRBD2. Germline V gives CDR1 SQVTM, CDR2 ANQGSEA. The CDR3 runs 14 residues. This CDR3 is CSYSIAGGGYEQYF. The CDR3 coding sequence is TGCAGTTACTCGATAGCGGGGGGCGGGTACGAGCAGTACTTC.